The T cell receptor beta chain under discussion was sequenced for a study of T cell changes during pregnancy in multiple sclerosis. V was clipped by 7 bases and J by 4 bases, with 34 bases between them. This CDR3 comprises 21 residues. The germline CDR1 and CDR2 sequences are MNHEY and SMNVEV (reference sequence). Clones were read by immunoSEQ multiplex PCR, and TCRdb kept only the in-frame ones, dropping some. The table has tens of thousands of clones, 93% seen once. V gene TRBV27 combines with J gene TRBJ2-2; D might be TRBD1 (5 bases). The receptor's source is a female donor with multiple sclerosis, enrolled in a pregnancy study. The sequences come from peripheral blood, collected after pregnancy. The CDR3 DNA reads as TGTGCCAGCAACCCTCCCTCCCCCAGGGAAACGAAAATGTTGGTCACCGGGGAGCTGTTTTTT. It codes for CASNPPSPRETKMLVTGELFF.